These T cell receptor beta chains were read from a single sample in a study of control samples from healthy donors and cancer patients. Data came from immunoSEQ multiplex PCR; TCRdb stores just in-frame clones and leaves some out. The data contain fewer than 110,000 clones, around 89% of them singletons. The material sequenced was blood. These receptors were obtained from a man aged 30-40 years in good health. CDR3s include the opening cysteine and the closing phenylalanine or tryptophan. D genes are given only for firm matches. A row's size may be missing; if present it is once, few, many or a size class.

j_call v_call d_call clone_size cdr3_nt cdr3_aa
TRBJ1-2 TRBV3-1/TRBV3-2 TRBD1 NA TGTGCCAGCAGCCAATACGGACAGGGCGGGGAGCGAGGCTACACCTTC CASSQYGQGGERGYTF
TRBJ2-1 TRBV6-5 NA NA TGTGCCAGCGCCAGGGGAGTGTACAATGAGCAGTTCTTC CASARGVYNEQFF
TRBJ1-1 TRBV2 NA few TGTGCCAGCAGTGAGAGGAGTCTCACTGAAGCTTTCTTT CASSERSLTEAFF
TRBJ1-4 TRBV7-2 NA NA TGTGCCAGCAGCTTTTCCAGCAATAATGAAAAACTGTTTTTT CASSFSSNNEKLFF
TRBJ2-2 TRBV2 NA NA TGTGCCAGCCTTCCGGGACTTCGGAGGGGGAACACCGGGGAGCTGTTTTTT CASLPGLRRGNTGELFF
TRBJ1-1 TRBV19 TRBD1 NA TGTGCCAGTAGTATTGGACAGGTTGGGAACACTGAAGCTTTCTTT CASSIGQVGNTEAFF
TRBJ2-1 TRBV6-5 TRBD1 NA TGTGCCAGCAGTTACGCGACAGGGGGCATGAATGAGCAGTTCTTC CASSYATGGMNEQFF
TRBJ2-1 TRBV7-9 NA NA TGTGCCAGCAGCTTAGGTCCGGACACGGCATCCAGTGAGCAGTTCTTC CASSLGPDTASSEQFF
TRBJ1-5 TRBV6-1 TRBD1 NA TGTGCCAGCAGTGACCGGACAGGAGGGAACAATCAGCCCCAGCATTTT CASSDRTGGNNQPQHF
TRBJ2-1 TRBV6-5 TRBD1 NA TGTGCCAGCAGGTCACAGGGGATGGTAATAAATGAGCAGTTCTTC CASRSQGMVINEQFF
TRBJ2-3 TRBV2 TRBD1 NA TGTGCCAGCAGGACAGACAGGGGAAGCACAGATACGCAGTATTTT CASRTDRGSTDTQYF
TRBJ1-1 TRBV18 TRBD1 NA TGTGCCAGCTCACTCGACAGGGCGGGCACTGAAGCTTTCTTT CASSLDRAGTEAFF
TRBJ2-5 TRBV19 TRBD1 NA TGTGCCAGTAGTAGACAGGGCCGCGAGACCCAGTACTTC CASSRQGRETQYF
TRBJ2-1 TRBV6-1 NA once TGTGCCAGCAGTGATCGGGGCGCCGGGAGTCTGTTCTTC CASSDRGAGSLFF
TRBJ2-2 TRBV6-1 NA once TGTGCCAGCAGTGAGCCGACAGCATTGGGCACCGGGGAGCTGTTTTTT CASSEPTALGTGELFF
TRBJ2-7 TRBV5-1 NA NA TGCGCCAGCAGCACTACTAGCACGACGGGCGAGCAGTACTTC CASSTTSTTGEQYF
TRBJ1-2 TRBV6-2/TRBV6-3 NA NA TGTGCCAGCAGTCGGATAAACTATGGCTACACCTTC CASSRINYGYTF
TRBJ1-5 TRBV27 NA NA TGTGCCAGCAGTTTCGGATCCCCCAATCAGCCCCAGCATTTT CASSFGSPNQPQHF
TRBJ2-7 TRBV11-2 TRBD2 NA TGTGCCAGCAGCTTTACTCGACTAGCGGCGTCCTACGAGCAGTACTTC CASSFTRLAASYEQYF
TRBJ2-5 TRBV12-3/TRBV12-4 NA NA TGTGCCAGCAGTTATACAGGGTTAGAGACCCAGTACTTC CASSYTGLETQYF
TRBJ2-3 TRBV18 NA NA TGTGCCAGCTCACCCGGGCTAGCTACAGATACGCAGTATTTT CASSPGLATDTQYF
TRBJ1-4 TRBV24-1 NA once TGTGCCACCAGTGAAGCGGGGGCAAGTGGGGGAGAAAAACTGTTTTTT CATSEAGASGGEKLFF
TRBJ1-6 TRBV30 NA NA TGTGCCTGGAATTATGGGGGCCTTGATTCACCCCTCCACTTT CAWNYGGLDSPLHF
TRBJ2-2 TRBV7-8 TRBD2 NA TGTGCCAGCAGCTTACTAGCGGGCCCGAACACCGGGGAGCTGTTTTTT CASSLLAGPNTGELFF
TRBJ1-5 TRBV19 NA NA TGTGCCAGTAACGATAGGGGGGGTGAACAGCCCCAGCATTTT CASNDRGGEQPQHF
TRBJ2-6 TRBV18 NA NA TGTGCCAGCTCACCACAAGGGGCCAGCTCTGGGGCCAACGTCCTGACTTTC CASSPQGASSGANVLTF
TRBJ2-7 TRBV7-8 NA NA TGTGCCAGCAGCCAAGTACTAGACCACGAGCAGTACTTC CASSQVLDHEQYF
TRBJ2-5 TRBV27 NA NA TGTGCCAGCAGAGGACGGGGGCAGTTGACCCAGTACTTC CASRGRGQLTQYF
TRBJ2-5 TRBV14 TRBD2 NA TGTGCCAGCAGCCACCCAGCGGGAGGTGAAGAGACCCAGTACTTC CASSHPAGGEETQYF
TRBJ1-1 TRBV19 TRBD1 once TGTGCCAGTATTGAACAGGGGGCCTTGAACACTGAAGCTTTCTTT CASIEQGALNTEAFF
TRBJ1-5 TRBV19 TRBD1 NA TGTGCCAGTACCCAGACAGGGGGTATAGGCAATCAGCCCCAGCATTTT CASTQTGGIGNQPQHF
TRBJ1-1 TRBV7-9 NA NA TGTGCCAGCAGCTTAAACGTTGAAGCTTTCTTT CASSLNVEAFF
TRBJ1-4 TRBV7-9 NA once TGTGCCAGCAGGTCGAAGGGACCAAATGAAAAACTGTTTTTT CASRSKGPNEKLFF
TRBJ2-3 TRBV7-9 NA NA TGTGCCAGCAGCGTCAGGTCTAGCACAGATACGCAGTATTTT CASSVRSSTDTQYF
TRBJ1-2 TRBV6-6 NA NA TGTGCCAGCAGCCAGGCATGGGGCTACACCTTC CASSQAWGYTF
TRBJ1-6 TRBV27 NA few TGTGCCAGCAGTTCACTCAACATGGGTGCCGGGTCACCCCTCCACTTT CASSSLNMGAGSPLHF
TRBJ2-3 TRBV19 TRBD2 NA TGTGCCAGTAGTCTCAGACTAGCGGGGGGGCAGGGTACGCAGTATTTT CASSLRLAGGQGTQYF
TRBJ1-5 TRBV6-5 TRBD1 NA TGTGCCAGCAGTCCGGACAGGGGGCCCAATCAGCCCCAGCATTTT CASSPDRGPNQPQHF
TRBJ2-1 TRBV19 TRBD1 once TGTGCCAGTAGTATAGACGGGACAGGTTCGAATGAGCAGTTCTTC CASSIDGTGSNEQFF
TRBJ1-2 TRBV28 TRBD1 NA TGTGCCAGCAGTCAAGCTACCGGGACAGGGGGGTCTGGCTACACCTTC CASSQATGTGGSGYTF
TRBJ2-1 TRBV7-2 NA NA TGTGCCAGCAGCTTAGCCCCTAGTTCGGGAGAGCAGTTCTTC CASSLAPSSGEQFF
TRBJ2-3 TRBV6-4 TRBD1 NA TGTGCCAGCAGTGACTCGCAGGGGGCGGATACGCAGTATTTT CASSDSQGADTQYF
TRBJ1-3 TRBV9 TRBD1 NA TGTGCCAGCAGCGTATCGCAGGGGGCATCTGGAAACACCATATATTTT CASSVSQGASGNTIYF
TRBJ1-5 TRBV18 TRBD1 NA TGTGCCAGCTCACATCGGGACAGGGGGCAAAATCAGCCCCAGCATTTT CASSHRDRGQNQPQHF
TRBJ2-3 TRBV7-2 NA NA TGTGCCAGCAGCTTAGCGGGGGGGGCCACAGATACGCAGTATTTT CASSLAGGATDTQYF